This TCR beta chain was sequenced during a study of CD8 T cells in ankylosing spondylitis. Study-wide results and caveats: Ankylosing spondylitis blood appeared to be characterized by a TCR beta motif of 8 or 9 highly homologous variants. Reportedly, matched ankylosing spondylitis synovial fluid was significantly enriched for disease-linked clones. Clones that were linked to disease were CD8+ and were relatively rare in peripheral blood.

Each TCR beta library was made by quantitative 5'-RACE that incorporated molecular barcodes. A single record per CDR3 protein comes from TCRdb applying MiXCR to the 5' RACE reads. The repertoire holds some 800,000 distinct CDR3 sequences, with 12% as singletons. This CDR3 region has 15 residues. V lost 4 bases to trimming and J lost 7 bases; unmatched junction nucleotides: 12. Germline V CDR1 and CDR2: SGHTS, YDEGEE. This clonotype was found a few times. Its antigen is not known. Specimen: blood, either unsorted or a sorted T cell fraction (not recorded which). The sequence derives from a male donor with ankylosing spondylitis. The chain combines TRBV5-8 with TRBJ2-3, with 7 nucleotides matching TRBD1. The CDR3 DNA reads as TGTGCCAGCAGCAACAGACAGGGAGCTCGATATACGCAGTATTTT. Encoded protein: CASSNRQGARYTQYF.